These T cell receptor beta chains were read from a single sample in a study of OX40 agonist ivuxolimab in advanced cancers. Sequencing used immunoSEQ multiplex PCR; TCRdb keeps in-frame clones, though not all of them. The sample records 55,000 to 60,000 clones, about four fifths being singletons. This specimen consisted of CD4+ or CD8+ T cells sorted from blood, obtained in a trial of the OX40 agonist ivuxolimab. Every receptor here comes from an adult with an advanced solid tumor such as melanoma, head and neck, liver or kidney cancer. The conserved cysteine and the conserved F or W are not part of the CDR3 here. A D gene is named only where the DNA matches it firmly.

v_gene | d_gene | CDR3aa
TRBV6-1 | NA | ASRQRTTDTQY
TRBV29-1 | TRBD1 | SVGAGGQETQY
TRBV6-6 | TRBD1 | ASSQSINPGQVKY
TRBV15 | NA | ATSYPNTEAF
TRBV6-5 | TRBD1 | ASKPTGGRGYT
TRBV13 | NA | ASRQPGANVLT
TRBV12-5 | NA | ASGLPLGQTQY
TRBV4-3 | TRBD1 | ASSQSAGTDNEKLF
TRBV19 | TRBD1 | ASTHRQGLRETQY
TRBV27 | TRBD1 | ASSPPGQSFTSTDTQY
TRBV7-6 | TRBD1 | ASSLVPLQGWEKLF
TRBV7-2 | NA | ASSLGRPPYEQY
TRBV4-2 | NA | ASSQDLPNSPLH
TRBV6-1 | NA | ASMGQNSETQY
TRBV9 | NA | ASSVEELQETQY
TRBV10-3 | TRBD2 | AISPSSGIVDEQF
TRBV7-9 | NA | ASSWGPTDTQY
TRBV5-8 | TRBD2 | ASSLQGLGTQETQY
TRBV9 | TRBD1 | ASSRGQGSYNEQF
TRBV10-3 | TRBD1 | AIRTQGGAGELF
TRBV11-2 | NA | ASVLGTAGGTQY
TRBV28 | NA | ASKTFYEQY
TRBV30 | NA | AWSVTGELF
TRBV2 | NA | ASSGHRGVAEAF
TRBV11-2 | TRBD1 | ASSSTDRAQPQH
TRBV4-2 | NA | ASSSRDGVNYGYT
TRBV5-1 | TRBD2 | ASSTGTSGGAYEQF
TRBV21-1 | NA | ASSKGDTHYEQY
TRBV5-4 | NA | ASSLGDGNYGYT
TRBV10-2 | TRBD1 | ASRGQGNYEQY
TRBV28 | TRBD1 | ASQDGRQGTRQPQH
TRBV7-8 | TRBD2 | ASRTQRGGFNEQF
TRBV7-9 | TRBD2 | ASSLMAGGLNEQF
TRBV7-9 | TRBD2 | ASSRSGRGDNEQF
TRBV5-8 | NA | ASSPGGNTGELF
TRBV25-1 | TRBD1 | ASSEWDRVHTEAF
TRBV18 | NA | ASSPPGVAAEQY
TRBV7-2 | TRBD1 | ASSLTGGHEQY
TRBV30 | NA | AWVQTSGAGYT
TRBV4-2 | TRBD1 | ASSPRTGSDTGELF
TRBV14 | TRBD2 | ASSRLAGKRNEQF
TRBV7-6 | NA | ASSLAARSSYEQY
TRBV5-1 | TRBD1 | ASSYRDRGSNSPLH
TRBV5-5 | TRBD1 | ASSSNLGTGIYEQY
TRBV28 | TRBD2 | ASTPGLAGGLHEQF
TRBV2 | NA | ASGGRAGSNTQY
TRBV18 | NA | ASSPPGLLQETQY
TRBV19 | TRBD2 | ASSILAGTYNEQF
TRBV5-1 | TRBD2 | ASRLGLAGYNEQF
TRBV10-3 | NA | AISEQGGGNTEAF
TRBV5-6 | NA | ASSLEGEGDTQY
TRBV30 | NA | AWSVGGGRGTQY
TRBV4-2 | TRBD1 | ASSPGQGGFGTGELF
TRBV5-1 | TRBD1 | ASSLTGGADTGELF
TRBV7-2 | TRBD1 | ASSLTGTGADTQY
TRBV7-8 | TRBD1 | ASSPTGGAWNTIY
TRBV5-6 | NA | ASSTGQNHYGYT
TRBV15 | TRBD2 | ATSRGGSGRAQDTQY
TRBV16 | NA | ASSPKQAGASKLF
TRBV5-1 | NA | ASSPGTIMNTEAF